What follows is one T cell receptor beta chain and its context. Busulfan-fludarabine conditioning, marrow transplant, and cyclophosphamide on days +3 and +4 were administered. The data were obtained in a study of T cells after posttransplantation cyclophosphamide. The table came from immunoSEQ multiplex PCR; TCRdb's copy has only in-frame clones and leaves some out. The sample lists about 15,000 clones, 92% occurring once. The V gene lost 11 bases and the J gene lost 3 bases, with 22 bases spanning the gap. From germline, CDR1 is ENHRY and CDR2 SYGVKD. The CDR3 is made up of 15 amino acids. Sequenced here: CD4+ T cells sorted from blood, sampled after allogeneic stem cell transplant with posttransplant cyclophosphamide. This receptor was obtained from a male patient between 55 and 70 years old who received an allogeneic stem cell transplant from a related donor and was CMV-positive. Part of the T cells may come from the graft donor. This rearrangement joins TRBV10-3 to TRBJ2-5; a possible D gene is TRBD2 (6 bases). CDR3 sequence (DNA): TGTGCCTCCCGTCCGGGGGAATTCTTGGAAGAGACCCAGTACTTC. This sequence encodes CASRPGEFLEETQYF.